The 9 T cell receptor beta chains in this list originate from one sample, sequenced in a study of shared clonotypes between healthy human individuals. The protocol was immunoSEQ multiplex PCR, while the TCRdb copy is restricted to in-frame clones and leaves out a portion. The sample yields around 1.9 million clones, around 93% seen once. CD45RO-negative, CCR7-positively selected cells formed the naive CD8 fraction, excluding terminally differentiated effector memory CD45RA+ cells. The material sequenced was naive CD8+ T cells from PBMCs. The origin of the receptors is a man aged 18 to 29 in good health. Some clones in this sample may be carry-over from other donors' samples.

This chain joins TRBV6-1 and TRBJ1-1, with 8 bases fitting TRBD1. Per germline, CDR1 MNHNS and CDR2 SASEGT. V shed 7 bases, J shed 0 bases, and the junction held 4 bases outside the gene matches. This CDR3 region has 14 residues. The CDR3 DNA is TGTGCCAGCAACCACAGGGGGATGAACACTGAAGCTTTCTTT. Its protein is CASNHRGMNTEAFF.

The V gene is TRBV28, the J gene TRBJ1-4, with D hard to call. V was trimmed by 3 bases and J by 6 bases, leaving 11 bases between them. The germline V gene has CDR1 MDHEN and CDR2 SYDVKM. This CDR3 contains 14 residues. Written as DNA, the CDR3 is TGTGCCAGCAGTTTGGTTGGAGGCGATGAAAAACTGTTTTTT. Amino acid sequence: CASSLVGGDEKLFF.

The rearrangement uses TRBV6-1 and TRBJ2-1; D call uncertain. CDR1 is MNHNS, CDR2 SASEGT, per germline. The V end was cut by 2 bases, the J end by 8 bases, with 4 bases between. This CDR3 is built from 11 residues. In DNA form, the CDR3 reads TGTGCCAGCAGTGAAACGTATGAGCAGTTCTTC. Translating it yields CASSETYEQFF.

This chain uses TRBV7-3 with TRBJ1-2; no definite D call. Deletions cut 5 bases from V and 4 bases from J, with 14 bases between. The germline V gene has CDR1 SGHTA and CDR2 FQGTGA. The CDR3 spans 14 residues. CDR3 sequence (DNA): TGTGCCAGCAGCCCCGCCGCCGGTTCCTATGGCTACACCTTC. This sequence encodes CASSPAAGSYGYTF.

This clone was seen once. Here the CDR3 DNA reads TGTGCCAGCAGTTGGAGGACCGGGGAGCTGTTTTTT. Translation gives CASSWRTGELFF. This chain joins TRBV6-9 and TRBJ2-2; perhaps TRBD2 as D (5 bases). In germline, CDR1 is MNHGY, CDR2 SVAAGI. Trimming left V 4 bases short and J 5 bases short, with 5 bases between. This CDR3 is 12 amino acids long.

The chain couples TRBV14 to TRBJ1-1; unclear D gene. The CDR3 runs to 15 residues. With 4 bases removed from V and 3 bases from J, the gap between germline ends came to 15 bases. Per germline, CDR1 SGHDN and CDR2 FVKESK. CDR3 sequence (DNA): TGTGCCAGCAGCCCCGAGAGAGGTTGGTACACTGAAGCTTTCTTT. It codes for CASSPERGWYTEAFF.

Worth noting for this clone: Distinct nucleotide sequences in the sample also encode this CDR3. The CDR3 bases are TGTGCCAGCAGTTTGGGTGGGGCCAACGTCCTGACTTTC. Its protein is CASSLGGANVLTF. V and J are TRBV28 and TRBJ2-6; unclear D gene. V was clipped by 3 bases and J by 3 bases, with 3 bases between them. The CDR3 consists of 13 residues. Germline lookup yields CDR1 MDHEN and CDR2 SYDVKM.

The genes are TRBV28 and TRBJ2-5; D is perhaps TRBD1 (6 bases). The V end lost 4 bases, the J end lost 4 bases, and 10 bases lay between the germline ends. The CDR3 runs to 13 residues. Germline assignment: CDR1 MDHEN and CDR2 SYDVKM. The CDR3 coding sequence is TGTGCCAGCAGTTACCTAGGGGGAGAGACCCAGTACTTC. This translates into CASSYLGGETQYF.

The rearrangement links TRBV7-3 to TRBJ2-7, with D tentatively TRBD1 or TRBD2 (5 bases each). Germline V gives CDR1 SGHTA, CDR2 FQGTGA. There are 14 residues in the CDR3. The V gene lost 8 bases and the J gene lost 2 bases, with 16 bases spanning the gap. The CDR3 sequence: CASGTGFFPYEQYF. The CDR3 DNA reads TGTGCCAGCGGGACCGGATTTTTTCCCTACGAGCAGTACTTC.